This record looks at one T cell receptor (beta chain) sequence and its context. The germline CDR1 and CDR2 sequences are SGDLS and YYNGEE. V lost 8 bases and J 0 bases, leaving 17 bases between the germline ends. The CDR3 loop spans 15 amino acids. These data are taken from a study of T cell responses to AZD1222 COVID-19 vaccine. This table comes from immunoSEQ multiplex PCR, and its TCRdb copy is limited to in-frame clones, with some not included. The sample contains 130,000 to 150,000 clones, 80% to 85% of which appear only once. The V call is TRBV9, the J call TRBJ2-5, with TRBD2 as a possible D gene (6 bases). The clonotype originates from an adult in good health. The sequencing used peripheral blood, collected on day 0 of MenACWY control vaccination. The CDR3 sequence is CASGRQGSNQETQYF. In DNA, the CDR3 is TGTGCCAGTGGGAGGCAGGGCAGTAACCAAGAGACCCAGTACTTC.